This T cell receptor beta chain was sequenced for a study of T cells in Graves' hyperthyroidism and ophthalmopathy. Study-level results: Ophthalmopathy was model-predicted a median around 6.7 months pre-onset.

The study enrolled patients aged 18 to 65 with newly diagnosed hyperthyroidism of under 2 months' duration. V lost 1 base and J lost 4, with 16 bases in between. Germline loops: CDR1 SQVTM, CDR2 ANQGSEA. This CDR3 comprises 15 residues. Turning to this clonotype: Its antigen is currently unknown.

The TCR beta CDR3 regions underwent amplification using RNA transcripts as the source. A first-round RT-PCR of the TCR CDR3 used the HTBI primer set. MiXCR was run by TCRdb on the multiplex PCR reads, yielding one entry per CDR3 protein. The repertoire holds around 580,000 distinct CDR3 sequences, with around 42% as singletons. This receptor was obtained from a woman between 18 and 29 years old with Graves' hyperthyroidism. The specimen was peripheral blood or thyroid tissue (not recorded which). This chain uses TRBV29-1 with TRBJ1-1; D ambiguous. The CDR3 sequence: CSVEGLFNAGTEAFF. The CDR3 region has the DNA TGCAGCGTTGAAGGCTTATTCAACGCTGGCACTGAAGCTTTCTTT.